The subject of this entry is one TCR beta chain. As yet, its antigen is unknown. This entry is derived from a study of OX40 agonist ivuxolimab in advanced cancers. Study in general: Enrolled patients in dose escalation had cancers that were hepatocellular carcinoma, melanoma, renal cell or head and neck cancer. Study-level results: Fewer expanded clones were found on average in CD4+ than in CD8+ T cells. Blood T cells, both CD4+ and CD8+, expanded clonally by week 6 at 0.1 to 3.0 mg/kg.

This CDR3 is 18 amino acids long. Using immunoSEQ multiplex PCR, the repertoire was profiled, and TCRdb retains in-frame clones only, with some absent. The profile covers just over 80,000 clones, with around nine tenths appearing a single time and 0.6% to 0.9% taken by the ten largest. This sequence was found in an adult with an advanced solid tumor such as melanoma, head and neck, liver or kidney cancer. The V call is TRBV21-1, the J call TRBJ2-5; TRBD2 is taken as the D call from the table, unchecked against the DNA. TRBV21-1 is noted as a pseudogene. The sample here was CD4+ or CD8+ T cells sorted from blood, taken in a trial of the OX40 agonist ivuxolimab. CDR3 loop: CASSKGLNSAGAGETQYF. DNA for the CDR3: TGTGCCAGCAGCAAAGGTCTCAATTCGGCGGGGGCAGGGGAGACCCAGTACTTC.